Sequencing of this T cell receptor beta chain was carried out in a study of blood T cells in healthy people across ages. Concerning this clonotype: Its antigen is currently unknown.

With a J-beta primer mix and a sample-barcoded 5' primer, a second PCR ran about 7 to 12 cycles. TCRdb re-analysed the 5' RACE reads in MiXCR, keeping a single row per CDR3 protein. The table includes about 1.5 million distinct CDR3 sequences, roughly two fifths detected once. General study findings and limits: For the donors, CMV status was unknown and possibly confounded expanded clonotype changes. Measured against age, TCR beta diversity per million T cells decreased in a roughly linear manner.

The CDR3 extends over 16 amino acids. Germline CDR1 MNHNY, CDR2 SVGAGI (reference sequence). The V segment lost 2 bases and the J segment 1 base; nucleotides outside the gene matches: 5. Sequenced: blood. The rearrangement joins TRBV6-6 to TRBJ2-3; 8 bases agree with TRBD2. The clonotype was recovered from a young woman in good health. Written as DNA, the CDR3 is TGTGCCAGCAGTTACCCTGACGGGAGGGGCACAGATACGCAGTATTTT. It yields the protein CASSYPDGRGTDTQYF.